The sequence of this T cell receptor (beta chain) was determined in a study of OX40 agonist ivuxolimab in advanced cancers. Whole-study findings and limits: Among the lowest peripheral clonal expansion occurred in 0.1-3.0 mg/kg partial responders.

The table came from immunoSEQ multiplex PCR; TCRdb's copy has only in-frame clones and leaves some out. Of around 20,000 clones listed, about 79% were seen once; the top ten hold around 33%. From germline, CDR1 is SNHLY and CDR2 FYNNEI. The CDR3 has 14 amino acids. J lost 2 bases, V lost 3 bases, and 0 bases had no gene match. Details on this clone: Antigen unknown.

This receptor was identified in an adult with an advanced solid tumor such as melanoma, head and neck, liver or kidney cancer. The sequences come from CD4+ or CD8+ T cells sorted from blood, collected in a trial of the OX40 agonist ivuxolimab. The chain employs TRBV2 and TRBJ1-3, with 8 bases identical to TRBD1. The CDR3: CASSDRGPGNTIYF. CDR3 bases: TGTGCCAGCAGTGACAGGGGGCCTGGAAACACCATATATTTT.